These 16 T cell receptor beta chains were sequenced from one sample in a study of CD8 T cells in Susac syndrome. A quantity of about 0.5 to 1 ug RNA underwent reverse transcription using random hexamers. Each CDR3 protein is one row after TCRdb ran MiXCR on the immunoSEQ multiplex PCR reads. Of some 110,000 distinct CDR3 sequences listed, roughly 93% are singletons. The sequenced material came from CD4+ T cells from PBMCs. These receptors all stem from a human donor with multiple sclerosis.

The CDR3 region is CASSASGTGGEKLFF. For the CDR3, the DNA is TGTGCCAGCAGCGCCTCCGGGACAGGTGGTGAAAAACTGTTTTTT. This chain joins TRBV7-2 and TRBJ1-4; 8 nucleotides match TRBD1. Trimming removed 5 bases from V and 7 bases from J; junction bases left unmatched: 9. The CDR3 spans 15 residues. The germline V gene has CDR1 SGHTA and CDR2 FQGNSA.

The chain is built from TRBV11-2 and TRBJ2-1; TRBD1 agrees at 8 bases. There are 15 residues in the CDR3. CDR1 and CDR2 from the germline V gene are SGHAT and FQNNGV. Germline trimming cut 4 bases from V and 5 bases from J; bases unmatched to any gene: 7. The CDR3 nucleotides are TGTGCCAGCAGCTACACCGGACAGGGAAACAATGAGCAGTTCTTC. As protein: CASSYTGQGNNEQFF.

The CDR3 region is CASSYSIRITDTQYF. The DNA for the CDR3 is TGTGCCAGCAGTTACTCGATACGCATCACAGATACGCAGTATTTT. This chain joins TRBV6-5 and TRBJ2-3; D unclear. The V gene lost 0 bases and the J gene lost 2 bases, with 9 bases spanning the gap. Germline V gives CDR1 MNHEY, CDR2 SVGAGI. This CDR3 is built from 15 residues.

The chain combines TRBV29-1 with TRBJ2-4, with 9 bases lining up with TRBD1. Per the germline V gene, CDR1 is SQVTM and CDR2 is ANQGSEA. The CDR3 totals 15 residues. After removal of 6 bases from V and 3 bases from J, the junction contained 9 bases not matched to a gene. CDR3 DNA: TGCAGCGTCCTTCGGGACAGGGATGTCAAAAACATTCAGTACTTC. Encoded protein: CSVLRDRDVKNIQYF.

This chain links TRBV7-9 with TRBJ1-1, with D possibly TRBD1 on 5 matching bases. The V gene's germline CDR1 is SEHNR and CDR2 FQNEAQ (reference sequence). This CDR3 comprises 17 residues. V lost 2 bases to trimming and J lost 0 bases, with 16 bases between them. This chain's CDR3 is CASSLLDIPNLNTEAFF. In DNA form, the CDR3 reads TGTGCCAGCAGCTTACTGGACATCCCCAACCTGAACACTGAAGCTTTCTTT. Full variable domain (remainder filled in from reference TRBV7-9 and TRBJ1-1): DTGVSQNPRHKITKRGQNVTFRCDPISEHNRLYWYRQTLGQGPEFLTYFQNEAQLEKSRLLSDRFSAERPKGSFSTLEIQRTEQGDSAMYLCASSLLDIPNLNTEAFFGQGTRLTVV.

This clonotype showed up just once. The chain carries TRBV28 and TRBJ2-3, with TRBD1 matching 9 bases. Germline loops: CDR1 MDHEN, CDR2 SYDVKM. The CDR3 loop spans 15 amino acids. The trim removed 3 bases at V and 8 bases at J, leaving 9 bases unmatched. DNA of the CDR3: TGTGCCAGCAGTTTTTATGGGACAGGGCCGGGTACGCAGTATTTT. Protein: CASSFYGTGPGTQYF.

This clonotype was counted a few times. This chain uses TRBV4-2 with TRBJ2-5, with unresolved D. CDR3 length: 12 amino acids. V dropped 4 bases and J dropped 2 bases, with 5 bases sitting between them. Germline loops: CDR1 LGHNA, CDR2 YNFKEQ. The CDR3 nucleotides read TGTGCCAGCAGCCGGGATCAAGAGACCCAGTACTTC. Its protein is CASSRDQETQYF.

The chain carries TRBV7-2 and TRBJ2-1, with D tentatively TRBD2 (5 bases). V was trimmed by 6 bases and J by 2 bases, leaving 14 bases between them. The CDR3 spans 15 residues. CDR1 and CDR2 from the germline V gene are SGHTA and FQGNSA. CDR3 protein: CASRTRAEPYNEQFF. The CDR3 DNA sequence: TGTGCCAGCAGGACGAGAGCGGAGCCCTACAATGAGCAGTTCTTC.

The chain employs TRBV7-3 and TRBJ2-3; 14 bases fit TRBD2. Germline-derived CDR1 and CDR2 are SGHTA and FQGTGA. J lost 6 bases, V lost 5 bases, and 10 bases had no gene match. The CDR3 loop spans 17 amino acids. CDR3 DNA sequence: TGTGCCAGCAGCCAGACTAGCGGGGGGGCCTTATCGGATACGCAGTATTTT. It is translated as CASSQTSGGALSDTQYF. The entire variable domain, with the rest obtained from reference TRBV7-3 and TRBJ2-3, is as follows: GAGVSQTPSNKVTEKGKYVELRCDPISGHTALYWYRQSLGQGPEFLIYFQGTGAADDSGLPNDRFFAVRPEGSVSTLKIQRTERGDSAVYLCASSQTSGGALSDTQYFGPGTRLTVL.

CDR3 protein: CSVVTELDGYTF. The CDR3 coding sequence is TGCAGCGTTGTCACAGAACTTGATGGCTACACCTTC. The rearrangement links TRBV29-1 to TRBJ1-2; D is undetermined. This CDR3 has 12 residues. Per germline, CDR1 SQVTM and CDR2 ANQGSEA. Trimming shortened V by 4 bases and J by 6 bases, and 12 bases separated the two germline ends.

The chain carries TRBV20-1 and TRBJ1-5; TRBD1 is a possible D gene (5 bases). The CDR3 runs 20 residues. V shed 0 bases and J shed 0 bases, with 24 bases lying between them. Germline V gene sequence: CDR1 DFQATT, CDR2 SNEGSKA (reference sequence). CDR3 in amino acids: CSARDVGFGGTSHSNQPQHF. CDR3 DNA sequence: TGCAGTGCTAGAGATGTAGGCTTTGGGGGGACGAGTCATAGCAATCAGCCCCAGCATTTT.

CDR3 residues: CASESQGDTQYF. The CDR3 DNA is TGTGCCAGCGAGAGCCAGGGAGATACGCAGTATTTT. V gene TRBV2 combines with J gene TRBJ2-3; D possibly corresponds to TRBD1 (5 bases). The CDR3 extends over 12 amino acids. V dropped 8 bases and J dropped 5 bases, with 11 bases sitting between them. Germline CDR1 reads SNHLY; CDR2 reads FYNNEI.

The chain couples TRBV5-6 to TRBJ2-7, with D tentatively TRBD2 (7 bases). The CDR3 is 13 residues long. CDR1 and CDR2 (germline): SGHDT, YYEEEE. Trimming stripped 4 bases from V and 6 bases from J, with 14 bases between. The CDR3 region has the DNA TGTGCCAGCAGCCCCGGGGGGCGGAGCGAGCAGTACTTC. Its translation is CASSPGGRSEQYF.

The rearrangement links TRBV12-3 or TRBV12-4 to TRBJ2-7; D possibly corresponds to TRBD1 (5 bases). Deletions cut 6 bases from V and 3 bases from J, with 12 bases between. This CDR3 has 13 amino acids. CDR3 coding DNA: TGTGCCAGCAGCAGACAGAATATCTACGAGCAGTACTTC. The encoded protein is CASSRQNIYEQYF.

The chain couples TRBV18 to TRBJ2-6; D not certain. V lost 0 bases, J lost 0 bases, and 15 bases lay in between. The CDR3 length is 19 residues. Germline V gene sequence: CDR1 KGHSH, CDR2 LQKENI. CDR3 in DNA: TGTGCCAGCTCACCACCGATCGGAGTGGCAGCCTCTGGGGCCAACGTCCTGACTTTC. Protein sequence: CASSPPIGVAASGANVLTF.

This clonotype has a single count. This chain links TRBV28 with TRBJ1-2, with a tentative D call TRBD1 (5 bases). V lost 7 bases, J lost 3 bases, and 15 bases lay in between. CDR1 and CDR2 (germline): MDHEN, SYDVKM. CDR3 length equals 14 residues. CDR3 in DNA: TGTGCCAGCACCTTCGCGGGGGGACACTATGGCTACACCTTC. Its translation is CASTFAGGHYGYTF.